Given below is one T cell receptor beta chain in context. CDR1 is SGDLS and CDR2 is YYNGEE in the germline V gene. This CDR3 has 15 amino acids. V was clipped by 0 bases and J by 4 bases; unmatched bases: 7. This specimen belongs to a study of T cell changes during pregnancy in multiple sclerosis. Generated by immunoSEQ multiplex PCR, the TCRdb table keeps only in-frame clones and is missing some. Among 93,000 or so clones, roughly 92% were seen once, and the ten largest hold around 0.92%. The chain employs TRBV9 and TRBJ2-7; 7 nucleotides match TRBD2. This specimen consisted of peripheral blood, obtained after pregnancy. The source of this sequence is a female donor with multiple sclerosis, enrolled in a pregnancy study. CDR3 nucleotide sequence: TGTGCCAGCAGCGTAGGTGGCGGGAGAGAGTACGAGCAGTACTTC. It translates to CASSVGGGREYEQYF. Looking up the rest from reference TRBV9 and TRBJ2-7 gives the full variable domain: DSGVTQTPKHLITATGQRVTLRCSPRSGDLSVYWYQQSLDQGLQFLIQYYNGEERAKGNILERFSAQQFPDLHSELNLSSLELGDSALYFCASSVGGGREYEQYFGPGTRLTVT.